Listed here are 18 T cell receptor beta chains from one sample, sequenced in a study of response to subunit inactivated influenza vaccine. MiXCR was run by TCRdb on the RT-PCR reads, yielding one entry per CDR3 protein. Here the sample spans approximately 520,000 distinct CDR3 sequences, less than 30% being singletons. The source material was CD4+ T cells sorted from PBMCs, sampled 5 to 6 days after vaccination. These receptors were taken from a middle-aged man who received an inactivated influenza vaccine.

The V gene is TRBV14, the J gene TRBJ2-5; 11 bases align to TRBD2. CDR3 length: 16 residues. Germline V CDR1 and CDR2: SGHDN, FVKESK. J lost 4 bases, V lost 3 bases, and 7 bases had no gene match. As DNA, the CDR3 is TGTGCCAGCAGCCATCTTAGCGGGGGGGCTCCAGAGACCCAGTACTTC. It translates to CASSHLSGGAPETQYF.

The chain couples TRBV4-1 to TRBJ2-7, with unresolved D. Germline CDR1 is MGHRA and CDR2 is YSYEKL. CDR3 size: 15 residues. Trimming stripped 1 base from V and 9 bases from J, with 19 bases between. The CDR3 loop reads CASSQVGVTIDMQYF. CDR3 in DNA: TGCGCCAGCAGCCAAGTTGGGGTAACGATAGATATGCAGTACTTC.

This clonotype was counted between two and nine times. This chain links TRBV10-3 with TRBJ2-1, with 11 positions matching TRBD1. The CDR3 length is 19 residues. CDR1 ENHRY and CDR2 SYGVKD come from the germline V gene. The junction had 11 bases not matched to a gene; V was cut back by 4 bases and J by 0 bases. The CDR3 region is CAISGRPGQGGSSYNEQFF. The CDR3 DNA sequence: TGTGCCATCAGTGGAAGACCGGGACAGGGGGGTTCCTCCTACAATGAGCAGTTCTTC.

This sequence joins TRBV4-3 and TRBJ2-1; 11 bases align to TRBD1. The ends lost 1 base at V and 7 bases at J; junction bases unmatched: 3. CDR1 and CDR2 from the germline V gene are LGHNA and YSLEER. This CDR3 region has 15 residues. The CDR3 here is CASSQVWDRGNEQFF. As DNA, the CDR3 is TGCGCCAGCAGCCAAGTCTGGGACAGGGGGAATGAGCAGTTCTTC.

The chain recombines TRBV12-3 or TRBV12-4 with TRBJ1-5; D may be TRBD1 (6 bases). Trimming took 2 bases from V and 15 from J, leaving 11 bases between them. The CDR3 consists of 11 residues. CDR3 sequence (DNA): TGTGCCAGCAGTTTAAGGGGGATAAGGCATTTT. Encoded protein: CASSLRGIRHF.

This clonotype came up a few times. The rearrangement joins TRBV20-1 to TRBJ2-6; 7 bases match TRBD1. Germline V CDR1 and CDR2: DFQATT, SNEGSKA (reference sequence). The CDR3 is made up of 16 amino acids. The J segment lost 3 bases and the V segment lost 1 base, leaving 6 bases of the junction unmatched. CDR3 sequence reads: CSARATGVNGANVLTF. The CDR3 DNA follows: TGCAGTGCTAGAGCAACAGGGGTTAATGGGGCCAACGTCCTGACTTTC.

CDR3 in DNA: TGTGCCAGCAGCGTAGAAGCGGGAGGTCACAATGAGCAGTTCTTC. Translated, it gives CASSVEAGGHNEQFF. The chain combines TRBV9 with TRBJ2-1; TRBD2 aligns across 9 bases. V lost 0 bases, J lost 5 bases, and 3 bases stayed unmatched. Germline CDR1 SGDLS, CDR2 YYNGEE. This CDR3 contains 15 residues.

This clonotype was detected only a few times. The chain links TRBV10-3 to TRBJ2-3, with a possible D match to TRBD1 (6 bases). V lost 6 bases to trimming and J lost 5 bases, with 15 bases between them. Germline V lookup: CDR1 ENHRY, CDR2 SYGVKD. The CDR3 has 14 amino acids. The CDR3 is CAISRDIGVDTQYF. In DNA, the CDR3 is TGTGCCATCAGCCGGGACATCGGAGTAGATACGCAGTATTTT.

V is TRBV11-2 and J is TRBJ1-1, with D perhaps matching TRBD1 (6 bases). V lost 0 bases and J lost 2, with 10 bases in between. CDR1 is SGHAT, CDR2 FQNNGV, per germline. The CDR3 length is 15 residues. CDR3 nucleotide sequence: TGTGCCAGCAGCTTAGAACCAGGGGTAAACACTGAAGCTTTCTTT. Protein: CASSLEPGVNTEAFF.

This clonotype has just a few counts. The chain couples TRBV6-4 to TRBJ1-3; TRBD1 is a possible D gene (6 bases). Trimming cost V 7 bases and J 0 bases, with 13 bases left between them. The length of the CDR3 is 15 residues. CDR1 and CDR2 from the germline V gene are MRHNA and SNTAGT. The DNA for the CDR3 is TGTGCCAGCATGCAGGGGCCCACCTCTGGAAACACCATATATTTT. Protein product: CASMQGPTSGNTIYF.

The chain uses TRBV3-1 and TRBJ1-4; D may be TRBD1 (5 bases). The CDR3 totals 16 residues. V lost 0 bases to trimming and J lost 1 base, with 9 bases between them. The germline V gene has CDR1 LGHDT and CDR2 YNNKEL (reference sequence). CDR3: CASSQEGVLTNEKLFF. The DNA of the CDR3 is TGTGCCAGCAGCCAAGAGGGGGTGTTAACTAATGAAAAACTGTTTTTT.

This clonotype showed up just a few times. This sequence joins TRBV5-1 and TRBJ2-3; 14 bases agree with TRBD2. This CDR3 is built from 18 residues. From germline, CDR1 is SGHRS and CDR2 YFSETQ. J was trimmed by 4 bases and V by 5 bases; bases with no gene match: 12. The CDR3 is CASSLKMGLAGAADTQYF. CDR3 DNA: TGCGCCAGCAGTTTAAAGATGGGACTAGCGGGAGCGGCAGATACGCAGTATTTT.

The rearrangement links TRBV4-2 to TRBJ2-3, with 11 bases identical to TRBD2. Germline-derived CDR1 and CDR2 are LGHNA and YNFKEQ. The CDR3 runs 16 residues. V was clipped by 4 bases and J by 2 bases; unmatched bases: 5. The chain's CDR3 is CASSRGTSGLTDTQYF. The CDR3 coding sequence is TGTGCCAGCAGCCGAGGGACTAGCGGTCTCACAGATACGCAGTATTTT.

Only a few counts were recorded for this clonotype. The chain couples TRBV18 to TRBJ2-1, with 15 bases that match TRBD2. Germline loops: CDR1 KGHSH, CDR2 LQKENI. With 0 bases clipped from V and 0 bases from J, the junction kept 3 bases outside the gene matches. The CDR3 runs 19 residues. The CDR3 here is CASSPPGLAGGLSYNEQFF. In nucleotides, the CDR3 is TGTGCCAGCTCACCACCGGGACTAGCGGGAGGCCTCTCCTACAATGAGCAGTTCTTC.

This chain links TRBV20-1 with TRBJ2-3, with TRBD2 identical over 15 bases. V lost 5 bases to trimming and J lost 5 bases; unmatched junction nucleotides: 8. The CDR3 has 16 amino acids. CDR1 DFQATT and CDR2 SNEGSKA come from the germline V gene (reference sequence). This CDR3 is CSARQMGLAGGDTQYF. The CDR3 DNA follows: TGCAGTGCTCGGCAGATGGGACTAGCGGGAGGAGATACGCAGTATTTT.

This clonotype was seen only a few times. This chain links TRBV6-5 with TRBJ2-5, with 7 positions matching TRBD2. CDR3 size: 18 residues. Per the germline V gene, CDR1 is MNHEY and CDR2 is SVGAGI. With V trimmed by 5 bases and J by 5 bases, 20 bases remained unmatched. CDR3 residues: CASSNLSMGGAAKETQYF. CDR3 in DNA: TGTGCCAGCAGTAACCTATCCATGGGAGGGGCCGCCAAGGAGACCCAGTACTTC.

J is TRBJ1-2 and V is TRBV29-1; D gene ambiguous. The V end was cut by 0 bases, the J end by 2 bases, with 4 bases between. The CDR3 covers 12 residues. Germline V lookup: CDR1 SQVTM, CDR2 ANQGSEA. CDR3 in amino acids: CSVEEGNYGYTF. DNA for the CDR3: TGCAGCGTTGAAGAGGGAAACTATGGCTACACCTTC.

The chain carries TRBV3-1 and TRBJ2-7, with D possibly being TRBD1 (5 bases). The CDR3 consists of 15 residues. V was clipped by 4 bases and J by 0 bases, with 13 bases between them. Germline values: CDR1 LGHDT, CDR2 YNNKEL (reference sequence). Here the CDR3 reads CASSPQDVNSYEQYF. The CDR3 coding sequence is TGTGCCAGCAGCCCACAGGATGTTAACTCCTACGAGCAGTACTTC.